The rows below give T cell receptor beta chains drawn from one sample of a study of cytomegalovirus exposure and HLA in healthy donors. Some clones are missing from TCRdb's copy, which holds only in-frame ones; the method was immunoSEQ multiplex PCR. The table lists 170,000 or so clones, around 78% of them singletons. Sequencing was done on a sample of PBMCs. The receptors stem from a woman between 50 and 59 years old in good health and CMV-seropositive. Both conserved end residues are trimmed from each CDR3.

v_call,j_call,cdr3_aa
TRBV4-1,TRBJ2-5,ASSQDPSYQETQY
TRBV30,TRBJ1-5,AWSVAGGLYQPQH
TRBV14,TRBJ1-1,ASSPTQGVGEAF
TRBV5-1,TRBJ2-5,ASSPPGRGPETQY
TRBV18,TRBJ1-1,ASSPPAWGDLNTEAF
TRBV29-1,TRBJ1-2,SVLEGFDYGYT
TRBV6-6,TRBJ2-1,ASGLGQRYNEQF
TRBV6-1,TRBJ1-3,ASSDGQGSGNTIY
TRBV9,TRBJ2-7,ASSVGVRDYEQY
TRBV11-2,TRBJ2-3,ASSLVYGTSETYTQY
TRBV30,TRBJ2-3,AWSISDTQY
TRBV7-8,TRBJ2-3,ASSSQVGFNTQY
TRBV5-4,TRBJ2-7,ASSPVDRGYEQY
TRBV4-1,TRBJ1-1,ASRGQGHTEAF
TRBV6-5,TRBJ2-1,ASKELAGNEQF
TRBV7-2,TRBJ2-7,ASSLSVGGQY
TRBV4-1,TRBJ2-7,ASSPAPSGGYEQY
TRBV23-1,TRBJ2-1,ASSRPLPPGLAVNEQF
TRBV5-1,TRBJ1-2,ASSPLTENYGYT
TRBV13,TRBJ2-3,ASSPKTGGADTQY
TRBV19,TRBJ2-3,ASSTRTGGSTDTQY
TRBV7-9,TRBJ2-2,ASSYPHGGTGELF
TRBV5-5,TRBJ2-7,ASSLQTGGYEQY
TRBV30,TRBJ1-1,AWSVGKAF
TRBV10-1,TRBJ1-5,ASAGTVIYSNQPQH
TRBV7-9,TRBJ1-6,ASSLGQLNSPLH
TRBV5-1,TRBJ1-6,ASSSFYGGDSPLH
TRBV9,TRBJ2-5,ASSVAPSGGKETQY
TRBV6-1,TRBJ1-5,ASSEWWGRGNQPQH
TRBV5-4,TRBJ1-1,ASPTGEGNTEAF
TRBV11-2,TRBJ2-3,ASSRTGTSADTQY
TRBV19,TRBJ1-4,ASSMRHLGKLF
TRBV5-1,TRBJ2-1,ASSLWNPFTNNEQF
TRBV9,TRBJ2-1,ASSWGAGGNEQF
TRBV2,TRBJ1-4,ASSEEIREKLF
TRBV6-5,TRBJ2-7,ASSSSGGPYEQY
TRBV14,TRBJ1-1,ASSRGGSPRGTEAF
TRBV18,TRBJ2-1,ASSRTGDEQF
TRBV4-1,TRBJ1-3,ASSHGGQGQVSGNTIY
TRBV30,TRBJ1-4,AWSVEWQDPVGNEKLF
TRBV4-1,TRBJ1-5,ASSQDQGIGNQPQH
TRBV7-8,TRBJ1-1,ASSPWEGTEAF
TRBV7-6,TRBJ2-7,ASSLGLAGSTYEQY
TRBV9,TRBJ2-7,ASSPREGEQY
TRBV7-6,TRBJ1-6,ASSLEAGTSHSPLH
TRBV29-1,TRBJ1-1,SVEPGHDTEAF
TRBV19,TRBJ2-5,ASSMIGEGETQY
TRBV6-6,TRBJ1-1,ASSSLQ
TRBV7-6,TRBJ2-7,ASSLAADYEQY